One sample yielded the 21 T cell receptor beta chains listed below, sequenced in a study of blood T cell repertoires in COVID-19. The table came from immunoSEQ multiplex PCR; TCRdb's copy has only in-frame clones and leaves some out. The data hold under 85,000 clones, with 75% to 90% observed a single time. The sequenced material came from peripheral blood. The receptors stem from a man in his sixties or seventies with active or convalescent COVID-19.

The count of this clone is one. V usage is TRBV7-6 and J usage is TRBJ2-3; 9 nucleotides match TRBD2. The CDR3 has 18 residues. Germline CDR1 and CDR2: SGHVS and FNYEAQ. Trimming at V came to 3 bases and at J to 4 bases, leaving 14 bases not matched to a gene. CDR3 in DNA: TGTGCCAGCAGCTTCTCAGCGGGAGGCGGGGGGACCTCAGATACGCAGTATTTT. Residues: CASSFSAGGGGTSDTQYF.

The chain has TRBV6-2 or TRBV6-3 and TRBJ2-3; D call uncertain. This CDR3 spans 12 amino acids. Germline V gene lookup returns CDR1 MNHEY and CDR2 SVGEGT. V was shortened by 6 bases and J by 5 bases, with 9 bases between the two germline ends. The CDR3 here is CASSQTRDTQYF. CDR3 DNA: TGTGCCAGCAGCCAAACCAGAGATACGCAGTATTTT.

V and J are TRBV24-1 and TRBJ1-6; D not certain. The germline V and J ends were trimmed by 5 bases and 5 bases, with 15 bases remaining between them. The CDR3 contains 16 residues. The V gene's germline CDR1 is KGHDR and CDR2 SFDVKD. The CDR3 loop reads CATSVPGMINNSPLHF. CDR3 coding DNA: TGTGCCACCAGTGTCCCGGGGATGATTAATAATTCACCCCTCCACTTT.

V is TRBV7-2 and J is TRBJ2-3; 10 bases align to TRBD2. This CDR3 region has 16 residues. CDR1 is SGHTA, CDR2 FQGNSA, per germline. J lost 5 bases, V lost 3 bases, and 8 bases had no gene match. CDR3 DNA sequence: TGTGCCAGCAGCTTCGCTAGCGGGAGCTTGGGAGATACGCAGTATTTT. Translated: CASSFASGSLGDTQYF.

The rearrangement links TRBV10-1 to TRBJ2-1; no firm D call. The germline V gene has CDR1 WNHNN and CDR2 SYGVQD (reference sequence). V dropped 2 bases and J dropped 8 bases, with 16 bases sitting between them. The length of the CDR3 is 15 residues. CDR3 residues: CASSETAGRKDEQFF. The CDR3 DNA reads as TGCGCCAGCAGTGAGACTGCCGGCAGGAAGGATGAGCAGTTCTTC.

The count of this clone is one. CDR3 sequence: CAISESGRDRGYTF. The CDR3 nucleotides are TGTGCCATCAGTGAGTCGGGCAGGGATAGAGGCTACACCTTC. The genes are TRBV10-3 and TRBJ1-2, with a possible D match to TRBD1 (5 bases). The germline V gene has CDR1 ENHRY and CDR2 SYGVKD. The CDR3 totals 14 residues. V was trimmed by 0 bases and J by 8 bases, leaving 13 bases between them.

The V call is TRBV30, the J call TRBJ1-2, with D maybe TRBD1 (6 bases). V was cut by 0 bases and J by 8 bases, with 19 bases left in between. There are 15 residues in the CDR3. Germline V gene sequence: CDR1 GTSNPN, CDR2 SVGIG (reference sequence). The CDR3: CAWSVPPAGVGGYTF. The CDR3 coding sequence is TGTGCCTGGAGTGTACCGCCAGCAGGGGTCGGCGGCTACACCTTC.

The chain joins TRBV6-6 to TRBJ1-2, with TRBD1 identical over 8 bases. The trim removed 5 bases at V and 8 bases at J, leaving 7 bases unmatched. The CDR3 has 13 residues. CDR1 and CDR2 from the germline V gene are MNHNY and SVGAGI (reference sequence). The CDR3 sequence: CASSRTDRVGYTF. The CDR3 DNA follows: TGTGCCAGCAGTCGAACGGACAGGGTCGGCTACACCTTC.

J is TRBJ1-4 and V is TRBV15; D is perhaps TRBD1 (6 bases). Germline V gene data show CDR1 as LNHNV and CDR2 as YYDKDF (reference sequence). CDR3 length equals 15 residues. The V gene lost 2 bases and the J gene lost 5 bases, with 12 bases spanning the gap. Here the CDR3 DNA reads TGTGCCACCAGCAGACGACAGGACATCAATGAAAAACTGTTTTTT. Amino acids: CATSRRQDINEKLFF. Complete variable domain (other parts from reference TRBV15 and TRBJ1-4): DAMVIQNPRYQVTQFGKPVTLSCSQTLNHNVMYWYQQKSSQAPKLLFHYYDKDFNNEADTPDNFQSRRPNTSFCFLDIRSPGLGDTAMYLCATSRRQDINEKLFFGSGTQLSVL.

The V and J genes are TRBV28 and TRBJ1-5; D not resolved. With 7 bases removed from V and 2 bases from J, the gap between germline ends came to 15 bases. Germline CDR1 MDHEN, CDR2 SYDVKM. CDR3 size: 15 residues. CDR3 in DNA: TGTGCCAGCACCATGGAGGCAACGGGCAATCAGCCCCAGCATTTT. Translation gives CASTMEATGNQPQHF. The variable domain in full, completed from reference TRBV28 and TRBJ1-5, reads DVKVTQSSRYLVKRTGEKVFLECVQDMDHENMFWYRQDPGLGLRLIYFSYDVKMKEKGDIPEGYSVSREKKERFSLILESASTNQTSMYLCASTMEATGNQPQHFGDGTRLSIL.

J is TRBJ1-5 and V is TRBV19; 9 positions match TRBD1. Losses at the gene ends were 3 bases for V and 5 bases for J; bases not matched to a gene: 5. The V gene's germline CDR1 is LNHDA and CDR2 SQIVND (reference sequence). The CDR3 loop spans 15 amino acids. The CDR3 loop reads CASSMDRGFHQPQHF. As DNA, the CDR3 is TGTGCCAGTAGTATGGACAGGGGTTTTCATCAGCCCCAGCATTTT.

This sequence joins TRBV12-3 or TRBV12-4 and TRBJ2-1; D is perhaps TRBD2 (5 bases). The CDR3 is 13 amino acids. V lost 6 bases, J lost 7 bases, and 13 bases lay in between. This CDR3 reads CASSLSGWNEQFF. Written as DNA, the CDR3 is TGTGCCAGCAGCCTCAGCGGTTGGAATGAGCAGTTCTTC.

In regard to this clone: Different DNA sequences within this sample yield the same CDR3. The J gene is TRBJ2-2, the V gene TRBV9; TRBD2 might be the D (6 bases). Trimming took off 2 bases at V and 2 bases at J, with 7 bases between the two ends. CDR1 is SGDLS, CDR2 YYNGEE, per germline. The CDR3 sequence is 14 residues long. The DNA of the CDR3 is TGTGCCAGCAGCGTCGGGACTAACACCGGGGAGCTGTTTTTT. Translated, it gives CASSVGTNTGELFF.

CDR3 region: CASSTGLVEQFF. The CDR3 DNA reads as TGCGCCAGCAGCACCGGACTAGTGGAGCAGTTCTTC. The chain has TRBV5-1 and TRBJ2-1; 7 bases fit TRBD2. V was pared by 4 bases and J by 10 bases, with 5 bases of the junction left unmatched. The germline CDR1 and CDR2 sequences are SGHRS and YFSETQ. This CDR3 contains 12 residues.

The chain carries TRBV5-6 and TRBJ2-5, with 8 nucleotides matching TRBD2. CDR1 is SGHDT, CDR2 YYEEEE, per germline. V lost 4 bases, J lost 4 bases, and 9 bases stayed unmatched. This CDR3 is 15 amino acids long. This CDR3 is CASSLFPGGRETQYF. The CDR3 bases are TGTGCCAGCAGCCTGTTCCCGGGAGGGCGAGAGACCCAGTACTTC.

This clone has a single count. The chain has TRBV30 and TRBJ1-2, with 8 nucleotides matching TRBD1. Germline V CDR1 and CDR2: GTSNPN, SVGIG (reference sequence). This CDR3 comprises 11 residues. J gave up 6 bases and V 5 bases, and 2 bases lay outside the gene matches. CDR3 sequence: CAWGTGHGYTF. For the CDR3, the DNA is TGTGCCTGGGGGACAGGTCATGGCTACACCTTC.

The chain combines TRBV28 with TRBJ1-1; a weak D match, TRBD1 (5 bases). CDR3 length: 15 amino acids. Germline V gene lookup returns CDR1 MDHEN and CDR2 SYDVKM. V was pared by 5 bases and J by 0 bases, with 13 bases between. Written as DNA, the CDR3 is TGTGCCAGCAGTCTACGACAGACGTTGAACACTGAAGCTTTCTTT. It is translated as CASSLRQTLNTEAFF.

V gene TRBV19 combines with J gene TRBJ1-2, with 9 bases matching TRBD1. The germline V gene encodes CDR1 LNHDA and CDR2 SQIVND (reference sequence). The CDR3 is 14 amino acids. The junction had 7 bases not matched to a gene; V was cut back by 5 bases and J by 6 bases. The DNA of the CDR3 is TGTGCCAGTAGTCCGGACAGGGGCGTAAATGGCTACACCTTC. Its translation: CASSPDRGVNGYTF.

This clone was counted once. The V gene is TRBV18, the J gene TRBJ1-3; D gene unclear. This CDR3 has 13 residues. Trimming stripped 6 bases from V and 3 bases from J, with 9 bases between. Germline V lookup: CDR1 KGHSH, CDR2 LQKENI. CDR3 loop: CASSPGNGNTIYF. Here the CDR3 DNA reads TGTGCCAGCTCCCCCGGGAATGGAAACACCATATATTTT.

This clone was found once. The V and J genes are TRBV5-5 and TRBJ2-1; the match to TRBD1 covers 8 bases. V was pared by 6 bases and J by 3 bases, with 5 bases of the junction left unmatched. CDR1 and CDR2 from the germline V gene are SGHKS and YYEKEE (reference sequence). The CDR3 loop spans 14 amino acids. The CDR3 region has the DNA TGTGCCAGCAACCTCGGGACAGGCTACAATGAGCAGTTCTTC. Protein product: CASNLGTGYNEQFF.

In nucleotides, the CDR3 is TGCAGTGCTAATGACAGGGATTATGGCTACACCTTC. Translated, it gives CSANDRDYGYTF. The chain has TRBV20-1 and TRBJ1-2; 7 bases agree with TRBD1. The V gene end was trimmed by 4 bases and the J gene end by 5 bases; junction bases not matched to a gene: 4. CDR1 and CDR2 from the germline V gene are DFQATT and SNEGSKA (reference sequence). The CDR3 is 12 residues long.